Included here is one TCR beta chain sequence, with context. Its antigen is unknown. The data were taken from a study of cytomegalovirus exposure and HLA in healthy donors. Study-level background: Across under 450 genotyped donors, over 70% landed in the Caucasian-associated ancestry cluster.

General study points: In an earlier analysis, in some 540 donors, most V segments appeared productive either ~90% or ~30% of the time. Further analysis, carried out later, found HLA-associated TCR beta chains more clonally expanded than equally common other chains.

The PCR was carried out with 60 Vbeta primers and 13 Jbeta primers. The table came from immunoSEQ multiplex PCR; TCRdb's copy has only in-frame clones and leaves some out. The sample has over 150,000 clones; 65% to 75% are singletons. This clonotype originated in a man younger than 45 in good health and CMV-seronegative. Input material: PBMCs.

In nucleotides, the CDR3 is TGTGCCAGCAGTTTTACAACCGGGGAGCTGTTTTTT. Translation gives CASSFTTGELFF. The chain carries TRBV6-5 and TRBJ2-2, with D unclear. V was pared by 4 bases and J by 5 bases, with 5 bases between. CDR3 size: 12 residues. CDR1 is MNHEY and CDR2 is SVGAGI in the germline V gene.